What follows are 12 T cell receptor beta chains derived from one specimen sequenced in a study of T cell clones after liver transplantation. TCRdb's copy holds only in-frame clones and misses some; the assay was immunoSEQ multiplex PCR. The data contain about 60,000 clones, 71% of them seen just once; the ten biggest clones take up approximately 16%. The sequencing used CD4+ T cells from blood, collected before liver transplant. These receptors were collected from a human donor who received a liver transplant.

The chain couples TRBV28 to TRBJ1-5; no clear D. The CDR3 loop spans 12 amino acids. CDR1 and CDR2 from the germline V gene are MDHEN and SYDVKM. V was shortened by 10 bases and J by 2 bases, with 9 bases between the two germline ends. CDR3: CATISGNQPQHF. Written as DNA, the CDR3 is TGTGCCACCATCAGTGGCAATCAGCCCCAGCATTTT.

The rearrangement uses TRBV2 and TRBJ1-2; tentative D call: TRBD1 (5 bases). Germline-derived CDR1 and CDR2 are SNHLY and FYNNEI. The V and J ends lost 6 bases and 7 bases respectively, with 15 bases between them. The CDR3 consists of 13 residues. This chain's CDR3 is CASSGRGDFGYTF. In nucleotides, the CDR3 is TGTGCCAGCAGCGGAAGGGGCGATTTTGGCTACACCTTC.

About this clone: The junction departs from the called germline gene at one end, perhaps through a read error. This chain links TRBV7-7 with TRBJ2-1; TRBD1 aligns across 10 bases. Germline-derived CDR1 and CDR2 are SSHAT and FNYEAQ (reference sequence). The CDR3 runs to 13 residues. CDR3 residues: CASSLGQGNEQFF. DNA of the CDR3: TGTGCTAGCAGCCTGGGACAGGGGAATGAGCAGTTCTTC.

V is TRBV25-1 and J is TRBJ1-3; no clear D gene. The CDR3 runs 13 residues. V was shortened by 7 bases and J by 0 bases, with 7 bases between the two germline ends. Germline V gene sequence: CDR1 MGHDK, CDR2 SYGVNS. The CDR3 region is CASTSSSGNTIYF. The CDR3 region has the DNA TGTGCCAGCACGTCGAGCTCTGGAAACACCATATATTTT. Based on the CDR3 plus reference TRBV25-1 and TRBJ1-3, the full variable domain is EADIYQTPRYLVIGTGKKITLECSQTMGHDKMYWYQQDPGMELHLIHYSYGVNSTEKGDLSSESTVSRIRTEHFPLTLESARPSHTSQYLCASTSSSGNTIYFGEGSWLTVV.

The DNA for the CDR3 is TGTGCCTGGAGTCCCCCGGGAAGACAGAACACTGAAGCTTTCTTT. Its translation: CAWSPPGRQNTEAFF. The rearrangement links TRBV30 to TRBJ1-1, with D hard to call. Germline CDR1 and CDR2: GTSNPN and SVGIG (reference sequence). Trimming removed 2 bases from V and 1 base from J, with 14 bases in between. The CDR3 runs 15 residues.

This clone was picked up a small number of times. The chain employs TRBV5-6 and TRBJ2-2; TRBD1 matches at 7 bases. Losses at the gene ends were 6 bases for V and 0 bases for J; bases not matched to a gene: 8. There are 16 residues in the CDR3. Germline V gives CDR1 SGHDT, CDR2 YYEEEE. The CDR3 DNA is TGTGCCAGCATCCGAGAGACAGGGTCGAACACCGGGGAGCTGTTTTTT. Protein product: CASIRETGSNTGELFF.

In its sample, this clone was seen many times. This rearrangement joins TRBV10-3 to TRBJ2-3; TRBD2 agrees at 8 bases. This CDR3 region has 16 residues. V shed 4 bases and J 2 bases; nucleotides not matched to a gene: 8. The germline gives CDR1 ENHRY, CDR2 SYGVKD. CDR3 coding DNA: TGTGCCATCAGTGGGACTAGCTCCGATGCCACAGATACGCAGTATTTT. As protein: CAISGTSSDATDTQYF.

The rearrangement links TRBV30 to TRBJ2-3; 8 bases agree with TRBD1. The CDR3 is 14 residues long. Germline CDR1 GTSNPN, CDR2 SVGIG (reference sequence). The V segment lost 0 bases and the J segment 1 base; nucleotides outside the gene matches: 0. This chain's CDR3 is CAWSVTGGTDTQYF. Written as DNA, the CDR3 is TGTGCCTGGAGTGTGACAGGGGGCACAGATACGCAGTATTTT.

This chain links TRBV30 with TRBJ2-7; 10 bases match TRBD2. Germline assignment: CDR1 GTSNPN and CDR2 SVGIG (reference sequence). The V and J ends lost 0 bases and 0 bases, in that order; junction bases with no gene match: 5. The CDR3 has 16 residues. The CDR3 nucleotides are TGTGCCTGGAGTGTTAAGCGGGGGGGAAGCTCCTACGAGCAGTACTTC. Translating it yields CAWSVKRGGSSYEQYF. Full variable domain (rest looked up from reference TRBV30 and TRBJ2-7): SQTIHQWPATLVQPVGSPLSLECTVEGTSNPNLYWYRQAAGRGLQLLFYSVGIGQISSEVPQNLSASRPQDRQFILSSKKLLLSDSGFYLCAWSVKRGGSSYEQYFGPGTRLTVT.

The rearrangement uses TRBV25-1 and TRBJ2-7, with D perhaps TRBD2 (6 bases). V lost 2 bases to trimming and J lost 0 bases, with 14 bases between them. Germline V CDR1 and CDR2: MGHDK, SYGVNS. CDR3 length equals 16 residues. This CDR3 reads CASSEQLAGSSYEQYF. DNA for the CDR3: TGTGCCAGCAGTGAACAATTGGCGGGAAGCTCCTACGAGCAGTACTTC.

Only a few counts were recorded for this clone. The chain employs TRBV29-1 and TRBJ1-2; 7 bases are a match to TRBD1. Germline assignment: CDR1 SQVTM and CDR2 ANQGSEA. The CDR3 runs to 15 residues. The V and J ends lost 4 bases and 7 bases, in that order; junction bases with no gene match: 15. The CDR3 nucleotides are TGCAGCGTTGGAGCTGTAGACAGGGAATTGGCTGGCTACACCTTC. Translated, it gives CSVGAVDRELAGYTF.

The genes are TRBV6-5 and TRBJ2-7, with a possible D match to TRBD2 (6 bases). CDR3 length: 15 amino acids. V lost 5 bases, J lost 3 bases, and 17 bases lay in between. CDR1 MNHEY and CDR2 SVGAGI come from the germline V gene. This CDR3 reads CASSRSGLLIYEQYF. CDR3 in DNA: TGTGCCAGCAGTCGCTCGGGACTCCTGATCTACGAGCAGTACTTC.